The subject of this entry is one T cell receptor beta chain. The antigen is not known. TCRdb fed the reads into MiXCR, producing one record per CDR3 protein. The sample lists about half a million distinct CDR3 sequences, about 33% occurring once. This entry belongs to a study of T cell repertoires in cytomegalovirus infection. Across the whole study: Selection of CMV epitopes for the study included recently identified HLA-C-restricted and well-studied HLA-B-restricted ones. CMV infection together with matching HLA type was indicated by public TCR beta signatures. General study results and limits: Summed frequency of shared TCR beta families picked out CMV carriers who also had the relevant HLA. Clonotype analysis showed dominance of the ex vivo response by HLA-C-restricted CMV-specific TCR beta clonotypes.

The CDR3 is 16 amino acids. The V gene end was trimmed by 4 bases and the J gene end by 7 bases; junction bases not matched to a gene: 8. Germline V gives CDR1 SGHTS, CDR2 YDEGEE. The sequencing used cultured PBMCs, collected from culture after CMV antigen stimulation. J is TRBJ2-2 and V is TRBV5-8, with 12 bases matching TRBD2. This receptor was obtained from a human donor in good health (CMV status not recorded). Some clones in this sample may be carry-over from other donors' samples. Here the CDR3 reads CASSGSGTSGRGELFF. In nucleotides, the CDR3 is TGTGCCAGCAGCGGGTCTGGGACTAGCGGGCGCGGGGAGCTGTTTTTT.